Each of the 10 T cell receptor beta chains below was sequenced from the same sample in a study of cytomegalovirus exposure and HLA in healthy donors. Amplification used 60 Vbeta primers and 13 Jbeta primers. Profiling relied on immunoSEQ multiplex PCR, and the TCRdb table lists in-frame clones only, not all of them. This sample's table reports 100,000 to 150,000 clones. Sequencing was performed on PBMCs. The receptors were sampled from a woman aged 40 to 50 in good health and CMV-seropositive.

The chain recombines TRBV6-6 with TRBJ1-5; D possibly corresponds to TRBD1 (6 bases). The ends were cut back, 5 bases at V and 2 bases at J, with 16 bases in the middle. Germline V gives CDR1 MNHNY, CDR2 SVGAGI (reference sequence). The CDR3 is 16 residues long. In DNA form, the CDR3 reads TGTGCCAGCAGTCCGGGACACGTCAGGGGCAATCAGCCCCAGCATTTT. Its protein is CASSPGHVRGNQPQHF.

This rearrangement joins TRBV19 to TRBJ2-7; perhaps TRBD2 as D (6 bases). Germline V gene data show CDR1 as LNHDA and CDR2 as SQIVND (reference sequence). The V end was cut by 3 bases, the J end by 3 bases, with 18 bases between. The CDR3 spans 16 residues. The CDR3 spells CASSMEGQGTNYEQYF. CDR3 nucleotide sequence: TGTGCCAGTAGTATGGAGGGGCAGGGAACAAACTACGAGCAGTACTTC.

The rearrangement links TRBV30 to TRBJ2-1; TRBD1 agrees at 8 bases. With 3 bases clipped from V and 3 bases from J, the junction kept 7 bases outside the gene matches. Per the germline V gene, CDR1 is GTSNPN and CDR2 is SVGIG (reference sequence). This CDR3 has 15 residues. This chain's CDR3 is CAWSRTGTRYNEQFF. CDR3 nucleotide sequence: TGTGCCTGGAGCCGGACAGGGACCCGCTACAATGAGCAGTTCTTC.

V and J are TRBV7-2 and TRBJ2-7; tentatively, D is TRBD1 (6 bases). CDR1 and CDR2 from the germline V gene are SGHTA and FQGNSA. V was cut by 5 bases and J by 5 bases, with 16 bases left in between. CDR3 length equals 14 residues. The CDR3 is CASSIYRELNEQYF. The CDR3 region has the DNA TGTGCCAGCAGCATCTACAGGGAATTGAACGAGCAGTACTTC. Combining the CDR3 with reference TRBV7-2 and TRBJ2-7 gives the whole variable domain GAGVSQSPSNKVTEKGKDVELRCDPISGHTALYWYRQSLGQGLEFLIYFQGNSAPDKSGLPSDRFSAERTGGSVSTLTIQRTQQEDSAVYLCASSIYRELNEQYFGPGTRLTVT.

CDR3 sequence reads: CASSYVLAYGYTF. Here the CDR3 DNA reads TGTGCCAGCAGTTACGTTTTAGCCTATGGCTACACCTTC. The chain combines TRBV6-5 with TRBJ1-2; D is unclear. The V gene lost 2 bases and the J gene lost 4 bases, with 8 bases spanning the gap. The germline gives CDR1 MNHEY, CDR2 SVGAGI. The CDR3 runs 13 residues.

The chain has TRBV13 and TRBJ2-5, with 10 positions matching TRBD1. Germline lookup yields CDR1 PRHDT and CDR2 FYEKMQ (reference sequence). The CDR3 spans 14 residues. The V gene end was trimmed by 6 bases and the J gene end by 3 bases; junction bases not matched to a gene: 4. The CDR3 region is CASRDRGLEETQYF. The CDR3 region has the DNA TGTGCCAGCAGGGACAGGGGGTTGGAAGAGACCCAGTACTTC.

The chain couples TRBV4-3 to TRBJ1-1; D possibly corresponds to TRBD1 (6 bases). Per germline, CDR1 LGHNA and CDR2 YSLEER. Deletions cut 0 bases from V and 1 base from J, with 12 bases between. The CDR3 is 16 amino acids. The CDR3 nucleotides are TGCGCCAGCAGCCAAGACCCCAGGGGCCCGAACACTGAAGCTTTCTTT. Amino acids: CASSQDPRGPNTEAFF.

The V and J genes are TRBV29-1 and TRBJ1-1; D unclear. V shed 3 bases and J shed 4 bases, with 12 bases lying between them. This CDR3 is built from 13 residues. Germline CDR1 reads SQVTM; CDR2 reads ANQGSEA. This CDR3 reads CSVDGEFFTEAFF. CDR3 DNA sequence: TGCAGCGTTGATGGAGAATTCTTCACTGAAGCTTTCTTT.

The rearrangement links TRBV5-4 to TRBJ1-4; D ambiguous. Germline assignment: CDR1 SGHNT and CDR2 YYREEE (reference sequence). There are 15 residues in the CDR3. The ends were cut back, 4 bases at V and 7 bases at J, with 17 bases in the middle. CDR3 bases: TGTGCCAGCAGCGTGAAGCCCTTTTCGGGTGAAAAACTGTTTTTT. Translating gives CASSVKPFSGEKLFF.

The rearrangement uses TRBV30 and TRBJ2-7; 7 bases are shared with TRBD2. After removal of 0 bases from V and 2 bases from J, the junction contained 7 bases not matched to a gene. The CDR3 sequence is 15 residues long. In germline, CDR1 is GTSNPN, CDR2 SVGIG (reference sequence). CDR3 nucleotides: TGTGCCTGGAGTGTTGATAGCGGGTTTGCCTACGAGCAGTACTTC. Encoded protein: CAWSVDSGFAYEQYF.